A single sample is the source of the 6 T cell receptor beta chains below, sequenced in a study of shared clonotypes between healthy human individuals. Naive-designated CD8 cells lacked CD45RO, were positively enriched for CCR7, and omitted terminally differentiated effector memory CD45RA+ cells. Some clones are missing from TCRdb's copy, which holds only in-frame ones; the method was immunoSEQ multiplex PCR. The sample holds about 680,000 clones, under 95% seen once. Sequences were obtained from naive CD8+ T cells sorted from blood. The source of these receptors is a man aged 25-45 years in good health.

This clone was observed a few times. The chain has TRBV30 and TRBJ1-1; TRBD1 matches at 7 bases. CDR1 GTSNPN and CDR2 SVGIG come from the germline V gene (reference sequence). This CDR3 is built from 12 residues. V was pared by 7 bases and J by 4 bases, with 6 bases of the junction left unmatched. The CDR3 DNA reads TGTGCCTCCCGACAGGGATTCACTGAAGCTTTCTTT. It specifies CASRQGFTEAFF.

The chain combines TRBV2 with TRBJ1-1; unclear D gene. The CDR3 sequence is 15 residues long. Germline V gene data show CDR1 as SNHLY and CDR2 as FYNNEI. With 5 bases removed from V and 0 bases from J, the gap between germline ends came to 13 bases. CDR3 in amino acids: CASSYMAGVNTEAFF. The CDR3 DNA reads as TGTGCCAGCAGTTATATGGCAGGTGTGAACACTGAAGCTTTCTTT.

This chain links TRBV18 with TRBJ1-4; D perhaps matches TRBD1 (5 bases). V shed 5 bases and J shed 6 bases, with 16 bases lying between them. Germline values: CDR1 KGHSH, CDR2 LQKENI. The CDR3 is made up of 15 amino acids. This chain's CDR3 is CASSSNWGRDEKLFF. The CDR3 DNA is TGTGCCAGCTCATCGAACTGGGGACGTGATGAAAAACTGTTTTTT. Looking up the rest from reference TRBV18 and TRBJ1-4 gives the full variable domain: NAGVMQNPRHLVRRRGQEARLRCSPMKGHSHVYWYRQLPEEGLKFMVYLQKENIIDESGMPKERFSAEFPKEGPSILRIQQVVRGDSAAYFCASSSNWGRDEKLFFGSGTQLSVL.

This chain connects TRBV14 to TRBJ2-4, with D perhaps being TRBD1 or TRBD2 (5 bases each). CDR1 SGHDN and CDR2 FVKESK come from the germline V gene. This CDR3 is built from 13 residues. Trimming cost V 4 bases and J 8 bases, with 12 bases left between them. CDR3 in amino acids: CASSPDSGYIQYF. The CDR3 DNA follows: TGTGCCAGCAGCCCTGACAGCGGTTACATTCAGTACTTC.

The chain uses TRBV9 and TRBJ2-1; unclear D gene. With 0 bases removed from V and 8 bases from J, the gap between germline ends came to 15 bases. This CDR3 contains 15 residues. CDR1 and CDR2 from the germline V gene are SGDLS and YYNGEE. In DNA, the CDR3 is TGTGCCAGCAGCGTAGCTGAGATGACCTGGGATGAGCAGTTCTTC. Amino acid sequence: CASSVAEMTWDEQFF.

The gene calls are TRBV27 and TRBJ2-7; 11 bases are a match to TRBD2. CDR3 size: 16 residues. V was pared by 2 bases and J by 4 bases, with 7 bases of the junction left unmatched. Germline V gene sequence: CDR1 MNHEY, CDR2 SMNVEV (reference sequence). The CDR3 DNA is TGTGCCAGCAGTTTACTCCCGGGACTAGCGGATTACGAGCAGTACTTC. Translating gives CASSLLPGLADYEQYF.